This passage covers 28 T cell receptor beta chains from one sample sequenced in a study of tumor-infiltrating lymphocytes in primary liver carcinoma. RNA and DNA were co-extracted from around 18-30 mg of unsorted bulk tissue. The investigators made TCR beta cDNA from 400 to 550 ng total RNA, using a constant-region primer. Nested multiplex PCR, run for three rounds with slightly modified ARM-PCR, yielded TCR beta libraries. Researchers ran the first two PCR rounds for approximately 10 cycles each with TRBV1-TRBV30 forward primers and a C-beta reverse primer. TCRdb recomputed calls from the multiplex PCR reads with MiXCR, one row per CDR3 protein. The sample records around 120,000 distinct CDR3 sequences, approximately 71% being singletons. The sample was tumor-adjacent normal liver tissue. These receptors all come from a woman aged 55-69 years with primary liver carcinoma and hepatitis B virus infection.

This clonotype was found a few times. This may arise from a read error, as a much more abundant clone is one base away. The chain joins TRBV6-5 to TRBJ2-1; 8 bases are a match to TRBD1. Germline V gene sequence: CDR1 MNHEY, CDR2 SVGAGI. The CDR3 consists of 15 residues. The CDR3 region is CTSSQPGTGLGEQFF. CDR3 nucleotide sequence: TGTACCAGCAGTCAGCCCGGGACAGGCCTCGGTGAGCAGTTCTTC.

About this clonotype itself: The junction departs from germline at one end; a sequencing error may be responsible. The chain carries TRBV7-8 and TRBJ1-1, with unresolved D. The CDR3 consists of 13 residues. Germline V gene sequence: CDR1 SGHVS, CDR2 FQNEAQ. The chain's CDR3 is CASSLEQRTEVSF. CDR3 DNA sequence: TGTGCCAGCAGCTTAGAGCAACGGACTGAAGTTTCCTTT. Full variable domain (missing parts from reference TRBV7-8 and TRBJ1-1): GAGVSQSPRYKVAKRGQDVALRCDPISGHVSLFWYQQALGQGPEFLTYFQNEAQLDKSGLPSDRFFAERPEGSVSTLKIQRTQQEDSAVYLCASSLEQRTEVSFGQGTRLTVV.

The table lists this clonotype with many counts. V gene TRBV5-1 combines with J gene TRBJ1-2, with D possibly being TRBD1 (5 bases). The V end was cut by 3 bases, the J end by 4 bases, with 13 bases between. Germline CDR1 SGHRS, CDR2 YFSETQ. This CDR3 region has 14 residues. The CDR3 loop reads CASSSNRISYGYTF. DNA for the CDR3: TGCGCCAGCAGCTCCAACAGGATCAGCTATGGCTACACCTTC.

This chain connects TRBV20-1 to TRBJ2-2, with 11 bases matching TRBD2. J gave up 3 bases and V 6 bases, and 9 bases lay outside the gene matches. The CDR3 has 16 amino acids. Germline V CDR1 and CDR2: DFQATT, SNEGSKA (reference sequence). The CDR3, as DNA: TGCAGTGCGTTTAGCGGGAGGGCCCTCCACACCGGGGAGCTGTTTTTT. Translation gives CSAFSGRALHTGELFF.

This clonotype was detected ten times or more. V usage is TRBV29-1 and J usage is TRBJ2-3; the match to TRBD2 covers 8 bases. The J segment lost 0 bases and the V segment lost 6 bases, leaving 8 bases of the junction unmatched. The germline CDR1 and CDR2 sequences are SQVTM and ANQGSEA. The CDR3 runs 15 residues. This CDR3 reads CSVATSGASTDTQYF. CDR3 coding DNA: TGCAGCGTGGCTACTAGCGGAGCTAGCACAGATACGCAGTATTTT.

For this clonotype: At one boundary the junction diverges from the germline segment, which might be a read error. CDR3 sequence (DNA): TGTGCCAGCAGCTTAGATAGGGGCGACGAGCAGTATTTC. Protein product: CASSLDRGDEQYF. The genes are TRBV11-2 and TRBJ2-7; tentative D call: TRBD1 (5 bases). The CDR3 runs to 13 residues. CDR1 is SGHAT and CDR2 is FQNNGV in the germline V gene.

To note about this clonotype: One end of the junction does not line up with germline, which may come from a read error. J is TRBJ2-3 and V is TRBV4-2, with 8 positions matching TRBD1. Per the germline V gene, CDR1 is LGHNA and CDR2 is YNFKEQ. The CDR3 consists of 17 residues. Here the CDR3 DNA reads TGTGACAGCAGCCAAGAATGGGGACAGGAGATCACAGATGCGCAGTATTTT. It is translated as CDSSQEWGQEITDAQYF.

This clonotype was counted at least ten times. V gene TRBV4-1 combines with J gene TRBJ1-5; 7 bases are a match to TRBD1. CDR1 MGHRA and CDR2 YSYEKL come from the germline V gene. The length of the CDR3 is 19 residues. V gave up 1 base and J gave up 0 bases; unmatched junction bases: 12. The CDR3 sequence: CASSQGWGDRVYSNQPQHF. In DNA, the CDR3 is TGCGCCAGCAGCCAAGGGTGGGGGGACAGAGTCTATAGCAATCAGCCCCAGCATTTT.

As to this clonotype: One junction end disagrees with the germline gene, perhaps due to a read error. The chain combines TRBV7-9 with TRBJ2-7; 7 bases match TRBD2. Germline V gene data show CDR1 as SEHNR and CDR2 as FQNEAQ (reference sequence). The CDR3 has 15 residues. The CDR3 region has the DNA TGTGTCAGCAGCCCACAAGCGGGGCACTCCTACGAGCAGTACTTC. Its protein product is CVSSPQAGHSYEQYF.

In regard to this clonotype: Its ends do not fully match the called genes, so a read error is possible. The chain uses TRBV11-2 and TRBJ2-1, with TRBD2 matching over 7 bases. Germline V CDR1 and CDR2: SGHAT, FQNNGV. This CDR3 spans 14 amino acids. Here the CDR3 reads CASSLGEGLNGQFF. The DNA for the CDR3 is TGTGCGAGTAGCTTAGGGGAGGGGCTCAATGGGCAGTTCTTC.

This clonotype has only a few counts. V usage is TRBV25-1 and J usage is TRBJ2-7, with D tentatively TRBD1 (6 bases). This CDR3 is 14 amino acids long. Germline V gene sequence: CDR1 MGHDK, CDR2 SYGVNS. V dropped 7 bases and J dropped 3 bases, with 16 bases sitting between them. The CDR3 protein is CASKEQGEIYEQYF. DNA of the CDR3: TGTGCCAGCAAGGAACAGGGCGAAATCTACGAGCAGTACTTC.

With regard to this clonotype: The junction shows a germline mismatch at one end, possibly a read error. This chain joins TRBV11-2 and TRBJ1-2, with 7 nucleotides matching TRBD1. This CDR3 is 14 amino acids long. The germline gives CDR1 SGHAT, CDR2 FQNNGV. The CDR3 is CASSLETGNVDYTF. The DNA of the CDR3 is TGTGCCAGTAGCTTAGAGACAGGGAACGTAGACTACACCTTC.

This clonotype is a singleton in its sample. Its ends do not fully match the called genes, so a read error is possible. The rearrangement uses TRBV12-3 or TRBV12-4 and TRBJ2-6, with 7 bases aligning to TRBD1. The CDR3 sequence is 15 residues long. The CDR3 DNA reads TGCGCCAGCAGTCGACGACAGGGTGGGATCAACGTCCTGGCTTTC. This sequence encodes CASSRRQGGINVLAF.

The chain links TRBV7-9 to TRBJ2-3; D ambiguous. Trimming stripped 7 bases from V and 2 bases from J, with 16 bases between. Germline CDR1 reads SEHNR; CDR2 reads FQNEAQ (reference sequence). This CDR3 has 15 amino acids. CDR3 DNA: TGTGCCAGCAACTTCCCGAGAGTAATCACAGATACGCAGTATTTT. This encodes CASNFPRVITDTQYF.

Details on this clonotype: The conserved final phenylalanine or tryptophan is absent from the CDR3, which likely points to a read error. The chain is built from TRBV12-3 or TRBV12-4 and TRBJ2-1; no definite D call. Between the trimmed V and J ends, which lost 1 base and 5 bases, there was a span of 9 bases. This CDR3 contains 14 residues. In DNA, the CDR3 is TGTGCCAGCAGTTTAGGTTTGAAGGACAATGAGCAGTTCTTA. This codes for CASSLGLKDNEQFL.

A remark on this clonotype: The junction shows a germline mismatch at one end, possibly a read error. The chain is built from TRBV29-1 and TRBJ2-5; 10 bases agree with TRBD1. The CDR3 covers 15 residues. Germline CDR1 is SQVTM and CDR2 is ANQGSEA. Here the CDR3 DNA reads TGCAGCGTGGAAGGGGGGACAGGGGACCAAGAGTCCCAGCACTTC. It specifies CSVEGGTGDQESQHF.

Of note for this clonotype: The junction differs from germline at one of its ends, possibly a read error. The genes are TRBV4-2 and TRBJ1-3; a possible D gene is TRBD1 (6 bases). Per germline, CDR1 LGHNA and CDR2 YNFKEQ. This CDR3 has 17 amino acids. CDR3 region: CASSQGGGGLARNTIYF. The CDR3 nucleotides are TGTGCCAGCAGTCAAGGCGGGGGGGGCCTTGCTAGAAACACCATATATTTT.

A note on this clonotype: A much larger clone sits a single nucleotide away, making a read error possible. V usage is TRBV5-1 and J usage is TRBJ1-2, with 7 nucleotides matching TRBD1. Germline assignment: CDR1 SGHRS and CDR2 YFSETQ. The junction had 8 bases not matched to a gene; V was cut back by 4 bases and J by 5 bases. The CDR3 contains 14 residues. CDR3 sequence reads: CASSPREGAYGYTF. CDR3 sequence (DNA): TGCGCCAGCAGCCCAAGAGAGGGGGCGTATGGCTACACCTTC.

DNA for the CDR3: TGCAGTGCTACTTCACTAGCGGGATCACAATACAATGAGCAGTTCTTC. Residues: CSATSLAGSQYNEQFF. The chain combines TRBV20-1 with TRBJ2-1, with 10 bases fitting TRBD2. There are 16 residues in the CDR3. With V trimmed by 4 bases and J by 4 bases, 10 bases remained unmatched. CDR1 is DFQATT, CDR2 SNEGSKA, per germline (reference sequence).

Points on this clonotype: Its ends do not fully match the called genes, so a read error is possible. The rearrangement joins TRBV11-2 to TRBJ2-7; tentatively, D is TRBD2 (6 bases). Looked up from germline, CDR1 is SGHAT and CDR2 is FQNNGV. The CDR3 extends over 14 amino acids. The CDR3 DNA sequence: TGTGCCAGCACCTCTCCGGGACTCCGCTACGAGAAGCACTTC. Translating it yields CASTSPGLRYEKHF.

Regarding this clonotype: Being one base from a much bigger clone, this may be a read error. This chain joins TRBV24-1 and TRBJ2-5; D not certain. Trimming left V 4 bases short and J 4 bases short, with 18 bases between. Germline assignment: CDR1 KGHDR and CDR2 SFDVKD. The CDR3 contains 16 residues. CDR3 residues: CATSESIQSVRETQYF. CDR3 nucleotide sequence: TGTGCCACCAGTGAGTCCATCCAATCGGTGCGAGAGACCCAGTACTTC.

The rearrangement uses TRBV28 and TRBJ1-3, with D unclear. This CDR3 spans 12 amino acids. Germline loops: CDR1 MDHEN, CDR2 SYDVKM. V was shortened by 11 bases and J by 5 bases, with 13 bases between the two germline ends. CDR3 loop: CAGIHGRNTIYF. CDR3 nucleotides: TGTGCCGGCATCCATGGGAGAAACACCATATATTTT.

V gene TRBV6-5 combines with J gene TRBJ2-7, with D uncertain. From germline, CDR1 is MNHEY and CDR2 SVGAGI. Trimming stripped 0 bases from V and 3 bases from J, with 12 bases between. This CDR3 region has 15 residues. The CDR3 nucleotides read TGTGCCAGCAGTTACTCGATCGCCGGCTTCTACGAGCAGTACTTC. Its translation: CASSYSIAGFYEQYF.

On this clonotype: Lacking the conserved final phenylalanine or tryptophan, this CDR3 likely reflects a read error. No DNA is shown, since the ends of the CDR3 on it are uncertain; the CDR3 is the one TCRdb lists. V and J are TRBV6-6 and TRBJ1-1; the D call TRBD1 from the table was never checked on the DNA. The germline V gene encodes CDR1 MNHNY and CDR2 SVGAGI (reference sequence). The CDR3 contains 14 residues when both ends are counted. The CDR3 region is CASSRGGQGIEAFS.

This clonotype was detected ten times or more. The rearrangement uses TRBV28 and TRBJ1-2; no clear D. The V gene's germline CDR1 is MDHEN and CDR2 SYDVKM. Trimming shortened V by 11 bases and J by 2 bases, and 18 bases separated the two germline ends. This CDR3 spans 14 amino acids. The CDR3 DNA reads as TGTGCCCTTGCGAAGCCTCCCAAAAACTATGGCTACACCTTC. Encoded protein: CALAKPPKNYGYTF.

Of note for this clonotype: Sequence at one end of the junction differs from germline and may be a read error. The rearrangement links TRBV12-3 or TRBV12-4 to TRBJ2-3, with D unresolved. The CDR3 covers 12 residues. CDR3 nucleotide sequence: TGTGCCAACAGTTTAATGACAGATACGCAGTATTTT. Amino acid sequence: CANSLMTDTQYF.

This clonotype was seen ten or more times. This chain links TRBV7-8 with TRBJ1-2; D is undetermined. CDR1 SGHVS and CDR2 FQNEAQ come from the germline V gene. The CDR3 extends over 12 amino acids. V dropped 5 bases and J dropped 6 bases, with 10 bases sitting between them. CDR3 region: CASSRGMHGYTF. CDR3 DNA sequence: TGTGCCAGCAGCCGGGGTATGCATGGCTACACCTTC.

A word on this clonotype: An end of the junction does not agree with germline; a read error may underlie this. The CDR3 DNA is TGCAGCGTAGGGACTAGCGCCGCCGGGGAGTTGTTTTTT. The encoded protein is CSVGTSAAGELFF. The chain joins TRBV29-1 to TRBJ2-2, with TRBD2 identical over 10 bases. The CDR3 contains 13 residues. Germline-derived CDR1 and CDR2 are SQVTM and ANQGSEA.